These 14 T cell receptor beta chains came from one sample sequenced in a study of T-cell reconstitution after alpha-beta-depleted transplantation in children. Molecular barcoding with unique molecular identifiers was used for the TCRbeta library. TCRdb reprocessed the PCR reads via MiXCR and lists one record per CDR3 protein. The table has approximately 210,000 distinct CDR3 sequences, less than 15% seen once. This specimen consisted of PBMCs from the stem cell graft donor, obtained from the stem cell graft. These receptors all come from a human donor who donated a stem cell graft to a child with acute lymphoblastic leukemia.

The sample holds many counts of this clonotype. This chain connects TRBV19 to TRBJ1-4; D is unresolved. The CDR3 totals 13 residues. Deletions cut 6 bases from V and 8 bases from J, with 13 bases between. In germline, CDR1 is LNHDA, CDR2 SQIVND (reference sequence). The CDR3 protein is CASSRSVEEKLFF. Written as DNA, the CDR3 is TGTGCCAGTAGCCGTTCCGTTGAGGAAAAACTGTTTTTT. Variable domain in full (rest from reference TRBV19 and TRBJ1-4): DGGITQSPKYLFRKEGQNVTLSCEQNLNHDAMYWYRQDPGQGLRLIYYSQIVNDFQKGDIAEGYSVSREKKESFPLTVTSAQKNPTAFYLCASSRSVEEKLFFGSGTQLSVL.

For this clonotype: An end of the junction does not agree with germline; a read error may underlie this. The rearrangement uses TRBV7-7 and TRBJ2-2, with a weak D call TRBD1 (5 bases). The germline V gene has CDR1 SSHAT and CDR2 FNYEAQ (reference sequence). This CDR3 has 16 residues. CDR3 sequence (DNA): TGTGCTAGCAGCCCCCTAAGGGGTGGGCTTGCCGGGGAGCTGTTTTTT. Its protein is CASSPLRGGLAGELFF.

This clonotype was recorded a few times. The CDR3 DNA reads as TGTGCCAGCAGCCTGGGGGCGACCCAGTACTTC. Protein sequence: CASSLGATQYF. The chain uses TRBV28 and TRBJ2-5, with D possibly matching TRBD1 (6 bases). CDR3 length: 11 amino acids. V was trimmed by 6 bases and J by 7 bases, leaving 9 bases between them. Germline values: CDR1 MDHEN, CDR2 SYDVKM.

This clonotype was recorded at least ten times. The chain links TRBV5-1 to TRBJ2-7; D is unresolved. From germline, CDR1 is SGHRS and CDR2 YFSETQ. CDR3 length equals 14 residues. V was trimmed by 5 bases and J by 1 base, leaving 13 bases between them. The CDR3, as DNA: TGCGCCAGCAGTGACGGACGGCTGTCCTACGAGCAGTACTTC. Translation: CASSDGRLSYEQYF. The full variable domain, in which reference TRBV5-1 and TRBJ2-7 provide the parts outside the CDR3, is KAGVTQTPRYLIKTRGQQVTLSCSPISGHRSVSWYQQTPGQGLQFLFEYFSETQRNKGNFPGRFSGRQFSNSRSEMNVSTLELGDSALYLCASSDGRLSYEQYFGPGTRLTVT.

This clonotype was counted only a few times. The rearrangement links TRBV20-1 to TRBJ2-7; 9 bases fit TRBD2. This CDR3 has 15 amino acids. The V gene end was trimmed by 0 bases and the J gene end by 6 bases; junction bases not matched to a gene: 9. In germline, CDR1 is DFQATT, CDR2 SNEGSKA (reference sequence). CDR3 in amino acids: CSARDGLAGPGEQYF. In DNA, the CDR3 is TGCAGTGCTAGAGATGGGCTAGCGGGACCCGGCGAGCAGTACTTC.

This clonotype was seen many times. The V call is TRBV5-4, the J call TRBJ2-5, with D maybe TRBD2 (5 bases). Germline CDR1 and CDR2: SGHNT and YYREEE (reference sequence). CDR3 length equals 14 residues. V was clipped by 0 bases and J by 4 bases, with 10 bases between them. The CDR3 DNA reads TGTGCCAGCAGCTTGGTCGGGGAAGGAGAGACCCAGTACTTC. Encoded protein: CASSLVGEGETQYF.

This chain joins TRBV5-1 and TRBJ2-2; D is perhaps TRBD1 (6 bases). The CDR3 loop spans 19 amino acids. Germline V gene data show CDR1 as SGHRS and CDR2 as YFSETQ. V lost 4 bases and J 3 bases, leaving 25 bases between the germline ends. The CDR3 is CASSPGDRTARRYTGELFF. Written as DNA, the CDR3 is TGCGCCAGCAGCCCAGGGGACCGGACTGCCCGTAGGTACACCGGGGAGCTGTTTTTT.

This clonotype was observed at least ten times. The rearrangement uses TRBV20-1 and TRBJ2-5; a weak D match, TRBD2 (5 bases). Germline lookup yields CDR1 DFQATT and CDR2 SNEGSKA (reference sequence). The CDR3 sequence is 14 residues long. Between the trimmed V and J ends, which lost 0 bases and 1 base, there was a span of 9 bases. CDR3 nucleotide sequence: TGCAGTGCTAGAGATGCCACTAGCCAAGAGACCCAGTACTTC. The encoded protein is CSARDATSQETQYF.

This clonotype was recorded at least ten times. The CDR3 protein is CASTRGGTPSTDTQYF. Here the CDR3 DNA reads TGCGCCAGCACCCGCGGTGGTACACCTAGCACAGATACGCAGTATTTT. V is TRBV5-1 and J is TRBJ2-3; D unclear. The CDR3 consists of 16 residues. V was trimmed by 6 bases and J by 0 bases, leaving 17 bases between them. Germline V gene lookup returns CDR1 SGHRS and CDR2 YFSETQ.

Many counts were recorded for this clonotype. The chain combines TRBV5-1 with TRBJ2-7; 10 nucleotides agree with TRBD1. V dropped 5 bases and J dropped 2; count of bases not matched to a gene: 4. Germline values: CDR1 SGHRS, CDR2 YFSETQ. This CDR3 has 14 residues. CDR3 in DNA: TGCGCCAGCAGAACTGGGACAGGGGCCTACGAGCAGTACTTC. Protein sequence: CASRTGTGAYEQYF.

This clonotype has a count of ten or more. The rearrangement joins TRBV29-1 to TRBJ1-2, with TRBD1 as a possible D gene (6 bases). This CDR3 is 12 amino acids long. V was shortened by 8 bases and J by 6 bases, with 16 bases between the two germline ends. The germline gives CDR1 SQVTM, CDR2 ANQGSEA. CDR3: CSFVGGQDGYTF. The CDR3 DNA sequence: TGCAGCTTTGTGGGGGGGCAGGATGGCTACACCTTC.

The sample holds one count of this clonotype. CDR3 in amino acids: CAWSGNRQGPTNEKLFF. The DNA for the CDR3 is TGTGCCTGGAGTGGAAATCGACAGGGGCCAACTAATGAAAAACTGTTTTTT. V usage is TRBV30 and J usage is TRBJ1-4; 8 nucleotides match TRBD1. The V gene's germline CDR1 is GTSNPN and CDR2 SVGIG (reference sequence). V trimming: 1 base; J trimming: 0 bases; junction bases outside the gene matches: 7. CDR3 length: 17 residues.

This clonotype was picked up many times. The gene calls are TRBV7-9 and TRBJ2-1; the match to TRBD2 covers 13 bases. The CDR3 is 15 residues long. CDR1 and CDR2 (germline): SEHNR, FQNEAQ (reference sequence). The ends lost 8 bases at V and 6 bases at J; junction bases unmatched: 7. Written as DNA, the CDR3 is TGTGCCAGCGGGGAAAGGACTAGCGGGAGCAATGAGCAGTTCTTC. Encoded protein: CASGERTSGSNEQFF.

This clonotype has a count of ten or more. The rearrangement uses TRBV11-2 and TRBJ2-7; TRBD2 aligns across 12 bases. The germline CDR1 and CDR2 sequences are SGHAT and FQNNGV. The CDR3 runs 15 residues. The V and J ends lost 5 bases and 3 bases, in that order; junction bases with no gene match: 5. The CDR3 region has the DNA TGTGCCAGCAGCAGCTGGACTAGCGGGGACTACGAGCAGTACTTC. Encoded protein: CASSSWTSGDYEQYF.